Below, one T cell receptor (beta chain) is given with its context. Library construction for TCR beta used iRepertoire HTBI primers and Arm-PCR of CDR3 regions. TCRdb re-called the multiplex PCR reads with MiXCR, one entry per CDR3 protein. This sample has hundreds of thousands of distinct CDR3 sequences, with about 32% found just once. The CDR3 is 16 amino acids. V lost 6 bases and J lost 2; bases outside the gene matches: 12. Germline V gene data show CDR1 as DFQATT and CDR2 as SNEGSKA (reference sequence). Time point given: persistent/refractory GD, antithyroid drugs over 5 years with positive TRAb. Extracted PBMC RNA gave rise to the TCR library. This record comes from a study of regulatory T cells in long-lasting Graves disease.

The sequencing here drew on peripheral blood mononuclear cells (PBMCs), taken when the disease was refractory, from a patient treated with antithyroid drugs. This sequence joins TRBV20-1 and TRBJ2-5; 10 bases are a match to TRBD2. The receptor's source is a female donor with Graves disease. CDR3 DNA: TGCAGTGCCGTACCCCAGCGGGGGGGGAATCAAGAGACCCAGTACTTC. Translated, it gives CSAVPQRGGNQETQYF.